The subject of this entry is one T cell receptor beta chain. The sample originates from a study of blood T cell repertoires in COVID-19. Study summary: Resolution of symptoms, clearance, or two negative PCRs was present in recovered Cohort 3 donors.

Participant age was roughly 18 to 95 years, and participants resided in around 24 US areas. Assignments of participants to cohorts depended upon their own reported clinical history. Clones were sequenced by immunoSEQ multiplex PCR, and TCRdb holds only the in-frame ones, with some missing. The profile covers roughly 150,000 clones, with over 70% appearing a single time and roughly 3.9% taken by the ten largest. The source of this sequence is a man in his forties or fifties in a cohort exposed to, infected with or recovered from COVID-19 (not recorded which). The sample taken for sequencing was PBMCs or T cells enriched from blood (not recorded which).

CDR3 amino acids: CSAPGQTEQFF. As DNA, the CDR3 is TGCAGTGCCCCCGGACAAACCGAGCAGTTCTTC. The chain links TRBV20-1 to TRBJ2-1; D may be TRBD1 (5 bases). Trimming removed 6 bases at V and 10 bases at J, with 13 bases between. There are 11 residues in the CDR3. In germline, CDR1 is DFQATT, CDR2 SNEGSKA (reference sequence).